Given below is one TCR beta chain in context. Repertoires were generated with immunoSEQ multiplex PCR, while TCRdb's copy carries only in-frame clones and drops some. The sample has hundreds of thousands of clones; roughly 70% are singletons. The CDR3 length is 14 residues. V dropped 6 bases and J dropped 1 base, with 10 bases sitting between them. Looked up from germline, CDR1 is MNHEY and CDR2 is SMNVEV (reference sequence). Nashville, Tennessee was home to all donors, each a Caucasian adult. The sample is drawn from a study of shared clonotypes between healthy human individuals. The clonotype originates from a woman younger than 45 in good health. The chain is built from TRBV27 and TRBJ2-1; D unresolved. What was sequenced was memory CD4+ T cells sorted from blood. As to subset: CD45RA-negative fraction. The CDR3 sequence is CASSLLTSYNEQFF. In DNA form, the CDR3 reads TGTGCCAGCAGCCTGCTGACGTCCTACAATGAGCAGTTCTTC.